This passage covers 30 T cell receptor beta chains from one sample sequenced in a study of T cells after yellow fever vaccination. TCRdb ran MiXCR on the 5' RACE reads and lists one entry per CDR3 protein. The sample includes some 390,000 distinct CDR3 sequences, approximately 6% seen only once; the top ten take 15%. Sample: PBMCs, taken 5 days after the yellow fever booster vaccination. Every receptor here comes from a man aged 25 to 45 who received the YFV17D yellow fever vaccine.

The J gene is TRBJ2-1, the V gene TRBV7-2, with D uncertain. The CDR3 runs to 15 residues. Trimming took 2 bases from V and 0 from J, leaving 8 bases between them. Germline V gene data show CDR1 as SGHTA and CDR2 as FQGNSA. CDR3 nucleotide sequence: TGTGCCAGCAGCTTACACATGAGCTCCTACAATGAGCAGTTCTTC. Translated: CASSLHMSSYNEQFF.

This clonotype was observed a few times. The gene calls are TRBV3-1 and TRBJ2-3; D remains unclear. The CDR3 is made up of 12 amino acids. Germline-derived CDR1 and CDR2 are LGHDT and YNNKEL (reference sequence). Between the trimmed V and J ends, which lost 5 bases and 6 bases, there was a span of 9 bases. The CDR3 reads CASSSSEDTQYF. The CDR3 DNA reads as TGTGCCAGCAGCTCCTCGGAGGATACGCAGTATTTT.

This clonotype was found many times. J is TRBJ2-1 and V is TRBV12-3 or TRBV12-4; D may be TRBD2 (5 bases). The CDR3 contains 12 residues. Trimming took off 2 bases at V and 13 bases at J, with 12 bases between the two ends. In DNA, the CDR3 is TGTGCCAGCAGTTTAAGGTGGGAGAAACAGTTCTTC. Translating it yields CASSLRWEKQFF.

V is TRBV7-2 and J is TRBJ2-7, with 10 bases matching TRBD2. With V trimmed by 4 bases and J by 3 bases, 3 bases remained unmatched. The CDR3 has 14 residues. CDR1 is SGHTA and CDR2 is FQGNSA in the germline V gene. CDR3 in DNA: TGTGCCAGCAGCTCAGTAGCGGGAGGCTACGAGCAGTACTTC. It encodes CASSSVAGGYEQYF. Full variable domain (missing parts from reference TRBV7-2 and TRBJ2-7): GAGVSQSPSNKVTEKGKDVELRCDPISGHTALYWYRQSLGQGLEFLIYFQGNSAPDKSGLPSDRFSAERTGGSVSTLTIQRTQQEDSAVYLCASSSVAGGYEQYFGPGTRLTVT.

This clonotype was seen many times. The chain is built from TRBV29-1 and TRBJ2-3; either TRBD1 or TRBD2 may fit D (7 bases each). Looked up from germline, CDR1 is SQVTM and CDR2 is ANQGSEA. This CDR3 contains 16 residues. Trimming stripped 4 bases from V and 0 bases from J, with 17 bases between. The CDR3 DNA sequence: TGCAGCGTTGGGGGGCCCAGGGGGGGAAGCACAGATACGCAGTATTTT. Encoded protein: CSVGGPRGGSTDTQYF.

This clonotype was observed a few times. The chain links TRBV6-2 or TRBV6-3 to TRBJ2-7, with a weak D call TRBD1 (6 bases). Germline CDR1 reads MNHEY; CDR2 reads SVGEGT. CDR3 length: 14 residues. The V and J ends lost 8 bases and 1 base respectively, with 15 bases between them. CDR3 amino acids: CASLMDSVSYEQYF. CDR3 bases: TGTGCCAGCCTTATGGACAGCGTATCCTACGAGCAGTACTTC.

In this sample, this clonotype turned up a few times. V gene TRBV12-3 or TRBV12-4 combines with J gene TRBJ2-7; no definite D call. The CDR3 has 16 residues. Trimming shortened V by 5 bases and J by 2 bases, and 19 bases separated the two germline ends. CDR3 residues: CASSIIGRRGPYEQYF. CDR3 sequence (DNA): TGTGCCAGCAGTATCATAGGGCGCCGCGGCCCCTACGAGCAGTACTTC.

Written as DNA, the CDR3 is TGTGCCAGCAGCGACCAGGGGATTTCCTACAATGAGCAGTTCTTC. It specifies CASSDQGISYNEQFF. The V call is TRBV9, the J call TRBJ2-1; possibly TRBD1 for D (6 bases). This CDR3 spans 15 amino acids. In germline, CDR1 is SGDLS, CDR2 YYNGEE. V dropped 3 bases and J dropped 1 base, with 11 bases sitting between them.

This chain's CDR3 is CASNGSPGELFF. CDR3 DNA: TGTGCCAGCAACGGGAGTCCCGGGGAGCTGTTTTTT. This chain joins TRBV7-3 and TRBJ2-2, with D possibly matching TRBD2 (6 bases). The CDR3 length is 12 residues. V lost 7 bases to trimming and J lost 6 bases, with 9 bases between them. In germline, CDR1 is SGHTA, CDR2 FQGTGA.

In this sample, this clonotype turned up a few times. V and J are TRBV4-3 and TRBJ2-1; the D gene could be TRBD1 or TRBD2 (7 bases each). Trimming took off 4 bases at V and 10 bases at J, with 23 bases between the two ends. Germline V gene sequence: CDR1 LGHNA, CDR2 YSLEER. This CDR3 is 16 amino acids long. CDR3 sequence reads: CASSPHLGEGALEQFF. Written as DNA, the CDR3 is TGCGCCAGCAGCCCGCACCTGGGGGAGGGGGCCCTGGAGCAGTTCTTC.

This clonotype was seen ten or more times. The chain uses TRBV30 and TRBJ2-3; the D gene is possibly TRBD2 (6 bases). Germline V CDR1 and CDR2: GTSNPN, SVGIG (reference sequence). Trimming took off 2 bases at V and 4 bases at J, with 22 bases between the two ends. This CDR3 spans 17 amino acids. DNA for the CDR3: TGTGCCTGGAGTAAAAGGCCCGGCGGGAAGGTGCCAGATACGCAGTATTTT. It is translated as CAWSKRPGGKVPDTQYF.

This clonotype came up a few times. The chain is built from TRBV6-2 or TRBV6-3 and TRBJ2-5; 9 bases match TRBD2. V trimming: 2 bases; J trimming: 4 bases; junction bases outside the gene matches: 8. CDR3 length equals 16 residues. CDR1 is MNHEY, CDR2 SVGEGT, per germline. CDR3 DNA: TGTGCCAGCAGTTACCAAACCGGACTAGCGAGAGAGACCCAGTACTTC. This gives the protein CASSYQTGLARETQYF.

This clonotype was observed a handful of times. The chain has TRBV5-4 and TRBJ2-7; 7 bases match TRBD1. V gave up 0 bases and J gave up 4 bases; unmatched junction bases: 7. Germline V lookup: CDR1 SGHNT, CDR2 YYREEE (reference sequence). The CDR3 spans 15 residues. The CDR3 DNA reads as TGTGCCAGCAGCTTGGTTGGGGACAGATCGTACGAGCAGTACTTC. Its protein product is CASSLVGDRSYEQYF.

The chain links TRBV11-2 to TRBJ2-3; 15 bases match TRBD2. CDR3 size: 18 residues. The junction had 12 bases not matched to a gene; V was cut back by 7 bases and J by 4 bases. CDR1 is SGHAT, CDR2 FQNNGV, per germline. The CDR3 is CASTTTGTSGRIADTQYF. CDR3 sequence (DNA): TGTGCCAGCACCACGACCGGGACTAGCGGGAGGATCGCAGATACGCAGTATTTT.

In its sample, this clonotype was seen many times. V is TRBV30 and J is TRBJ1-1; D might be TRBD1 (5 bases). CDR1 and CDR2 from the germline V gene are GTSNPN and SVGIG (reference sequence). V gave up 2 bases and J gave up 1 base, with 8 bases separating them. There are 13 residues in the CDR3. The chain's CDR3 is CAWSTGTNTEAFF. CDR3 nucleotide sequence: TGTGCCTGGAGTACTGGGACGAACACTGAAGCTTTCTTT. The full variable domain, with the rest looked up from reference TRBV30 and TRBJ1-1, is SQTIHQWPATLVQPVGSPLSLECTVEGTSNPNLYWYRQAAGRGLQLLFYSVGIGQISSEVPQNLSASRPQDRQFILSSKKLLLSDSGFYLCAWSTGTNTEAFFGQGTRLTVV.

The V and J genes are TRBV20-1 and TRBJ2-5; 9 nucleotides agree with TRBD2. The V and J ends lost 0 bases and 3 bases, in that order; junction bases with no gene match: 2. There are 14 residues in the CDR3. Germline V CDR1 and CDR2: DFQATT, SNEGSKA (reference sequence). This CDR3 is CSARETSGKETQYF. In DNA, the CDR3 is TGCAGTGCTAGAGAGACTAGCGGAAAAGAGACCCAGTACTTC.

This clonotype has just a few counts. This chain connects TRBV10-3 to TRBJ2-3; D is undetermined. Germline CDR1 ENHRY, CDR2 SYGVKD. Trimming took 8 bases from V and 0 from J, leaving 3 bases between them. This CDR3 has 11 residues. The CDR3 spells CAIGSTDTQYF. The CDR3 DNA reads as TGTGCCATCGGGAGCACAGATACGCAGTATTTT.

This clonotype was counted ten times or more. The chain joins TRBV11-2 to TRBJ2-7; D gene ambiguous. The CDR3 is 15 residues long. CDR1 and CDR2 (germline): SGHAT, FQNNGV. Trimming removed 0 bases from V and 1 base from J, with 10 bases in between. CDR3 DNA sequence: TGTGCCAGCAGCTTAGACTGGAGCGCGTCCTACGAGCAGTACTTC. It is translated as CASSLDWSASYEQYF.

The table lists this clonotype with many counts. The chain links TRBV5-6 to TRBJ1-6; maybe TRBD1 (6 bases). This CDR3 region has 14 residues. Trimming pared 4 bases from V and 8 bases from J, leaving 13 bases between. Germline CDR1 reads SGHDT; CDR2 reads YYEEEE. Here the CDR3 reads CASSQMDSYSPLHF. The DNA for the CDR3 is TGTGCCAGCAGCCAAATGGACAGTTATTCACCCCTCCACTTT.

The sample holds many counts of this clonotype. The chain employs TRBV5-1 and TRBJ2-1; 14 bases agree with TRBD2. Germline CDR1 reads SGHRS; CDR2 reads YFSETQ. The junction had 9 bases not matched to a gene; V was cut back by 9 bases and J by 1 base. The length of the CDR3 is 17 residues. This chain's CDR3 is CANAGLAGVCSYNEQFF. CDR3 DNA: TGCGCCAACGCGGGACTAGCGGGAGTTTGTTCCTACAATGAGCAGTTCTTC. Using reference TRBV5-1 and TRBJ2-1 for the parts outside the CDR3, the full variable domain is KAGVTQTPRYLIKTRGQQVTLSCSPISGHRSVSWYQQTPGQGLQFLFEYFSETQRNKGNFPGRFSGRQFSNSRSEMNVSTLELGDSALYLCANAGLAGVCSYNEQFFGPGTRLTVL.

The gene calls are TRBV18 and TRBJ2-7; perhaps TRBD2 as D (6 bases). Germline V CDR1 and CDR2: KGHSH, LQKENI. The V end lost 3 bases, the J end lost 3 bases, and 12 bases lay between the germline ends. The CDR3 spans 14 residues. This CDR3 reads CASSPGGQLYEQYF. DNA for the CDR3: TGTGCCAGCTCACCCGGGGGTCAACTCTACGAGCAGTACTTC.

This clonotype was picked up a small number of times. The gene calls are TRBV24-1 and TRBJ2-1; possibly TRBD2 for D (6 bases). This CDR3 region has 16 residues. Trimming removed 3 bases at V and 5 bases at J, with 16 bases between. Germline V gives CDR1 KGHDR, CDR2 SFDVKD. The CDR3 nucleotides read TGTGCCACCAGTGATCCGATACCCGGGAGAAACAATGAGCAGTTCTTC. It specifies CATSDPIPGRNNEQFF.

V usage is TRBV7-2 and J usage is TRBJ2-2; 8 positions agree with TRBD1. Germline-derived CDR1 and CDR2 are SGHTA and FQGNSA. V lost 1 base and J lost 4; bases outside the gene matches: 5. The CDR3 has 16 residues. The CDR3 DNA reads TGTGCCAGCAGCTTAGTTTGGACAGGGTTCACCGGGGAGCTGTTTTTT. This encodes CASSLVWTGFTGELFF.

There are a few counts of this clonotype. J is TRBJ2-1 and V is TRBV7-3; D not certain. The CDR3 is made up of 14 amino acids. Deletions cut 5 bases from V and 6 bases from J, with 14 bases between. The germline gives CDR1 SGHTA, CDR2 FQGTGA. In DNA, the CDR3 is TGTGCCAGCAGCGCAAGCCTTGTACCCAATGAGCAGTTCTTC. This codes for CASSASLVPNEQFF. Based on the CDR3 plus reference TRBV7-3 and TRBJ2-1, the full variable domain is GAGVSQTPSNKVTEKGKYVELRCDPISGHTALYWYRQSLGQGPEFLIYFQGTGAADDSGLPNDRFFAVRPEGSVSTLKIQRTERGDSAVYLCASSASLVPNEQFFGPGTRLTVL.

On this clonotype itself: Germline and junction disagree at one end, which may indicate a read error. CDR3: CGSSKEVQRGSTEQYF. The CDR3 DNA reads as TGTGGCAGCTCCAAAGAAGTACAGCGGGGGAGTACCGAGCAGTACTTC. The chain recombines TRBV7-2 with TRBJ2-7, with TRBD2 matching 8 bases. Germline CDR1 and CDR2: SGHTA and FQGNSA. CDR3 length: 16 residues.

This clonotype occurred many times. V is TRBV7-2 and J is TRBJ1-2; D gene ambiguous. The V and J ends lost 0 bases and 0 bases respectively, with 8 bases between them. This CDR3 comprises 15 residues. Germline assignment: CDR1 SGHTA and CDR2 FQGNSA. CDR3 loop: CASSLAGRANYGYTF. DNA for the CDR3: TGTGCCAGCAGCTTAGCTGGCAGAGCTAACTATGGCTACACCTTC.

This CDR3 reads CASRRPGLAGAYEQYF. In DNA, the CDR3 is TGCGCCAGCCGACGTCCGGGACTAGCGGGCGCCTACGAGCAGTACTTC. J is TRBJ2-7 and V is TRBV10-1, with 12 bases aligning to TRBD2. CDR3 length equals 16 residues. The J segment lost 2 bases and the V segment lost 8 bases, leaving 10 bases of the junction unmatched. Germline values: CDR1 WNHNN, CDR2 SYGVQD (reference sequence).

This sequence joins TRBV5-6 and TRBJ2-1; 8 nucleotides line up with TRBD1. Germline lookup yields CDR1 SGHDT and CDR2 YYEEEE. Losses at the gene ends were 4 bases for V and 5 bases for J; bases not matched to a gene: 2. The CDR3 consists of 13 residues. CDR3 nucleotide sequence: TGTGCCAGCAGCCCGACAGGGGACAATGAGCAGTTCTTC. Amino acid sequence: CASSPTGDNEQFF.

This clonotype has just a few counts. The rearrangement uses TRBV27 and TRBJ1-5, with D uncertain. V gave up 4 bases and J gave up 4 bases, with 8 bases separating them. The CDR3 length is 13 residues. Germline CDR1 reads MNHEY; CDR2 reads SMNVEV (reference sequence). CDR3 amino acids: CASSWSKNQPQHF. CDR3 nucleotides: TGTGCCAGCAGTTGGAGCAAAAATCAGCCCCAGCATTTT.

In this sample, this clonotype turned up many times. CDR3 amino acids: CASSFRDSLTYEQYF. In DNA, the CDR3 is TGCGCCAGCAGCTTCAGGGACAGCCTTACCTACGAGCAGTACTTC. The chain joins TRBV5-1 to TRBJ2-7; 7 nucleotides match TRBD1. Germline-derived CDR1 and CDR2 are SGHRS and YFSETQ. This CDR3 has 15 amino acids. The ends lost 2 bases at V and 2 bases at J; junction bases unmatched: 7.